This T cell receptor (beta chain) was found in a study of blood T cells in healthy people across ages. The ends were cut back, 7 bases at V and 1 base at J, with 17 bases in the middle. Germline loops: CDR1 MGHDK, CDR2 SYGVNS. The CDR3 is made up of 16 amino acids. Sample-barcoded 5' priming and a J-beta primer mix drove a second PCR of roughly 7 to 11 cycles. TCRdb re-called the 5' RACE reads through MiXCR, storing one row per CDR3 protein. The sample lists about 640,000 distinct CDR3 sequences, around three fifths occurring once. This clonotype was counted between two and nine times. The sequence was collected from a man between 60 and 70 years old in good health. Sequencing input: blood. The chain employs TRBV25-1 and TRBJ1-5, with D perhaps TRBD1 (6 bases). For the CDR3, the DNA is TGTGCCAGCACGAAACCGGGACACGCCAGCAATCAGCCCCAGCATTTT. Translating gives CASTKPGHASNQPQHF.